This T cell receptor beta chain was captured by sequencing in a study of beta chain features in type 1 diabetes. Regarding the study as a whole: cDNA-based sequencing might over-represent cells highly expressing TCR. TCRB CDR3 length was moderately but significantly reduced in all four CD4+ subsets of Type 1 diabetes patients. Short templates might get an advantage during PCR, and this would be equal in patients and controls. Patients showed naive, central memory and Treg TCRB repertoires that appeared more similar than those of healthy donors.

All of the isolated RNA was reverse transcribed, so expressed TCRB transcripts were sequenced. Here immunoSEQ multiplex PCR was the method, and the copy in TCRdb shows in-frame clones only, minus some. In the table there are under 400,000 clones, about 18% of which are singletons. The CDR3 runs to 17 residues. The J segment lost 2 bases and the V segment lost 5 bases, leaving 13 bases of the junction unmatched. Germline CDR1 and CDR2: SEHNR and FQNEAQ (reference sequence). Only a few counts were recorded for this clone. The antigen remains unidentified. The sequence was obtained from a woman between 18 and 29 years old in good health. Sequencing input: naive CD4+ T cells from blood. The rearrangement links TRBV7-9 to TRBJ2-7; TRBD2 matches 9 bases. The CDR3 nucleotides are TGTGCCAGCAGCCTACTACGGGATAGCGGGGGAACCTACGAGCAGTACTTC. Its protein product is CASSLLRDSGGTYEQYF. Using reference TRBV7-9 and TRBJ2-7 for the parts outside the CDR3, the full variable domain is DTGVSQNPRHKITKRGQNVTFRCDPISEHNRLYWYRQTLGQGPEFLTYFQNEAQLEKSRLLSDRFSAERPKGSFSTLEIQRTEQGDSAMYLCASSLLRDSGGTYEQYFGPGTRLTVT.